This T cell receptor beta chain was identified in a study of T cells in Graves' hyperthyroidism and ophthalmopathy. Looking at the study overall: It was at initial diagnosis, before any treatment, that peripheral blood was collected.

This clonotype was counted ten times or more. The germline V gene has CDR1 DFQATT and CDR2 SNEGSKA (reference sequence). The length of the CDR3 is 14 residues. The V gene end was trimmed by 6 bases and the J gene end by 6 bases; junction bases not matched to a gene: 9. It was RNA transcripts that yielded the amplified TCR beta CDR3 regions. HTBI primers were employed in a first-round RT-PCR of the TCR CDR3. TCRdb reanalysed the multiplex PCR reads using MiXCR and keeps one entry per CDR3 protein. The sample contains around 440,000 distinct CDR3 sequences, approximately 14% of which appear only once. This receptor was obtained from a woman aged 18 to 35 with Graves' hyperthyroidism. Sequencing was carried out using blood. The genes are TRBV20-1 and TRBJ2-3; 10 bases are shared with TRBD2. CDR3 DNA: TGCAGTGCCCTCCCGGGACTAGCGTGGGATACGCAGTATTTT. Translation: CSALPGLAWDTQYF.